A selection of T cell receptor beta chains follows, all from one sample in a study of cytomegalovirus exposure and HLA in healthy donors. The protocol was immunoSEQ multiplex PCR, while the TCRdb copy is restricted to in-frame clones and leaves out a portion. The sample gives under 100,000 clones, roughly 95% of which show up once; under 1.5% is in the top ten. Source material: PBMCs. The receptors originated from a woman between 18 and 29 years old in good health and CMV-seronegative. Each CDR3 is given without its conserved first and last residue. Fields, in order: J gene, V gene, CDR3 protein.

j_call: TRBJ1-1; v_call: TRBV28; cdr3_aa: ASTSIGDRGNTEAF
j_call: TRBJ2-5; v_call: TRBV11-2; cdr3_aa: ASSLAPGLAARETQY
j_call: TRBJ2-1; v_call: TRBV7-6; cdr3_aa: ASSSGALAGVGNEQF
j_call: TRBJ2-5; v_call: TRBV5-1; cdr3_aa: ASSSPGAETQY
j_call: TRBJ2-1; v_call: TRBV11-1; cdr3_aa: ASSWARATYNEQF
j_call: TRBJ2-5; v_call: TRBV18; cdr3_aa: ASSPIGQGMYQETQY
j_call: TRBJ2-5; v_call: TRBV11-3; cdr3_aa: ASSFFPAGAQY
j_call: TRBJ2-7; v_call: TRBV18; cdr3_aa: ASSPSEGTSGEGEQY
j_call: TRBJ1-5; v_call: TRBV28; cdr3_aa: ASSCPLRTGLPFNQPQH
j_call: TRBJ1-3; v_call: TRBV6-6; cdr3_aa: ASSSPTGSGNTIY
j_call: TRBJ1-5; v_call: TRBV6-1; cdr3_aa: ASSEVGRASQPQH
j_call: TRBJ2-3; v_call: TRBV14; cdr3_aa: ASSQEVVASRDTDTQY
j_call: TRBJ2-1; v_call: TRBV27; cdr3_aa: ASSLSFSEAGGKHDEQF
j_call: TRBJ1-2; v_call: TRBV7-2; cdr3_aa: ASSNNYGYT
j_call: TRBJ2-6; v_call: TRBV11-3; cdr3_aa: ASSFGWFADISGANVLT
j_call: TRBJ2-1; v_call: TRBV5-1; cdr3_aa: ASTPPAGGNEQF
j_call: TRBJ2-2; v_call: TRBV7-7; cdr3_aa: ASSRGQGNTGELF
j_call: TRBJ1-5; v_call: TRBV27; cdr3_aa: ASSSTGNQPQH
j_call: TRBJ2-7; v_call: TRBV4-1; cdr3_aa: ASSWGTGGSYEQY
j_call: TRBJ2-5; v_call: TRBV5-4; cdr3_aa: ASSEYVQETQY
j_call: TRBJ2-1; v_call: TRBV6-5; cdr3_aa: ASSRDRDYNEQF
j_call: TRBJ2-1; v_call: TRBV10-1; cdr3_aa: ASSAPDRGLNEQF
j_call: TRBJ2-3; v_call: TRBV4-1; cdr3_aa: ASSQDVMYGGTASSTDTQY
j_call: TRBJ2-5; v_call: TRBV5-1; cdr3_aa: ASSLAGGEETQY
j_call: TRBJ2-7; v_call: TRBV15; cdr3_aa: ATSRDRQPREQY
j_call: TRBJ2-7; v_call: TRBV9; cdr3_aa: ASSVVGSSYEQY
j_call: TRBJ2-7; v_call: TRBV6-4; cdr3_aa: ASRRVGQRPYYEQY